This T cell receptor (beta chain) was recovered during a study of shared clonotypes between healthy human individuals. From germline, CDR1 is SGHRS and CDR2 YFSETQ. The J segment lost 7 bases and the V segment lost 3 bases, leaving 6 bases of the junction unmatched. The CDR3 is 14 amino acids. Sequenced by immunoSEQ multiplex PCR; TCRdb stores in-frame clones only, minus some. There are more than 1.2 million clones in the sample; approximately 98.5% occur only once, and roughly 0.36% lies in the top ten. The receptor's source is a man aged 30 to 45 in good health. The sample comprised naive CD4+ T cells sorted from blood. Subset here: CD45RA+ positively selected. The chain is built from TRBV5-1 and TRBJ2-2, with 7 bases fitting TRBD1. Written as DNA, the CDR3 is TGCGCCAGCAGCTCGTGGACAGGTAGCGGGGAGCTGTTTTTT. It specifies CASSSWTGSGELFF.